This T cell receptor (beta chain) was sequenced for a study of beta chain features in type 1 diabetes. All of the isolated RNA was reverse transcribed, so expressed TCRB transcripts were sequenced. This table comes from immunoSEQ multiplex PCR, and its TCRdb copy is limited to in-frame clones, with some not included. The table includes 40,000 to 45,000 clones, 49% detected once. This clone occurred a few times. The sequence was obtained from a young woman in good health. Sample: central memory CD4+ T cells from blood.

CDR3 in amino acids: CASSLGGRGRRFGTDTQYF. The CDR3 region has the DNA TGTGCCAGCAGCTTAGGCGGCAGGGGGCGGCGATTTGGCACAGATACGCAGTATTTT. The chain has TRBV7-9 and TRBJ2-3, with 8 positions matching TRBD1. The J segment lost 1 base and the V segment lost 1 base, leaving 13 bases of the junction unmatched. CDR1 is SEHNR, CDR2 FQNEAQ, per germline (reference sequence). CDR3 length: 19 amino acids.